This T cell receptor beta chain was sequenced during a study of control samples from healthy donors and cancer patients. CDR1 is SGHRS and CDR2 is YFSETQ in the germline V gene. This CDR3 contains 13 residues. Trimming left V 7 bases short and J 1 base short, with 11 bases between. TCRdb keeps only in-frame clones here, not all; method: immunoSEQ multiplex PCR. The data contain under 140,000 clones, more than 75% of them seen just once; the ten biggest clones take up roughly 4%. The TCR comes from a woman in her sixties or seventies with lung cancer. Sequenced sample: PBMCs. V gene TRBV5-1 combines with J gene TRBJ1-1; D is uncertain. The CDR3 is CASGRAGNTEAFF. As DNA, the CDR3 is TGCGCCAGCGGGCGGGCGGGGAACACTGAAGCTTTCTTT.